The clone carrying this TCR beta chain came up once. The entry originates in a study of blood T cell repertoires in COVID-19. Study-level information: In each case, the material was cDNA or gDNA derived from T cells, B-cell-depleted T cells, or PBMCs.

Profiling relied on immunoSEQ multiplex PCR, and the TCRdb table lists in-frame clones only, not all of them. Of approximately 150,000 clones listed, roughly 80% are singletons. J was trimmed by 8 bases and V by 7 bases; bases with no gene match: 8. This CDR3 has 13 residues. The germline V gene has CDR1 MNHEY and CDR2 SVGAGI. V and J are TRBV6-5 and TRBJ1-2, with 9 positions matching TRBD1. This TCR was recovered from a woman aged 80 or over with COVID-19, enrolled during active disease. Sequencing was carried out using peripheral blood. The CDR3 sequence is CASNLQGARGYTF. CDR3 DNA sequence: TGTGCCAGCAACCTACAGGGGGCTAGAGGCTACACCTTC.